The 12 T cell receptor beta chains below were found in one sample sequenced in a study of breast tumors, draining lymph nodes, adjacent tissues. The lymph nodes were axillary draining lymph nodes from breast cancer patients. Each CDR3 protein is one row after TCRdb ran MiXCR on the multiplex PCR reads. The table includes roughly 110,000 distinct CDR3 sequences, under 40% detected once. Input material: axillary lymph node tissue. Receptors originate from a female donor with breast cancer. Some clones in this sample may be carry-over from other donors' samples.

This clonotype has at least ten counts. A much more abundant neighbour one base away suggests this may be a read error. The gene calls are TRBV7-2 and TRBJ1-2, with 11 bases matching TRBD1. The CDR3 loop spans 16 amino acids. The germline V gene has CDR1 SGHTA and CDR2 FQGNSA. Here the CDR3 reads CASSTGQGAPNYGHTF. CDR3 in DNA: TGTGCCAGCAGCACCGGACAGGGGGCACCTAACTATGGCCACACCTTC.

Ten or more counts support this clonotype. The gene calls are TRBV5-8 and TRBJ2-1; 7 nucleotides align to TRBD1. Germline CDR1 reads SGHTS; CDR2 reads YDEGEE. The CDR3 spans 16 residues. Trimming cost V 5 bases and J 2 bases; bases outside gene matches: 10. The CDR3 spells CASSFLDRAPYNEQFF. The CDR3 coding sequence is TGTGCCAGCAGTTTCCTTGACAGGGCCCCCTACAATGAGCAGTTCTTC.

This chain joins TRBV6-2 or TRBV6-3 and TRBJ2-7, with 11 positions matching TRBD2. Germline V CDR1 and CDR2: MNHEY, SVGEGT. V dropped 5 bases and J dropped 4; count of bases not matched to a gene: 13. There are 17 residues in the CDR3. The CDR3 reads CASSLLAGGHSSYEQYF. CDR3 nucleotide sequence: TGTGCCAGCAGTCTCCTAGCGGGAGGACATTCCTCTTACGAGCAGTACTTC.

This clonotype was observed many times. This may be a read error, as it is one base from a much larger clone. This sequence joins TRBV6-6 and TRBJ1-2; D call uncertain. The CDR3 loop spans 13 amino acids. Germline assignment: CDR1 MNHNY and CDR2 SVGAGI (reference sequence). V was shortened by 5 bases and J by 1 base, with 8 bases between the two germline ends. CDR3: CASSHDINYGYTF. For the CDR3, the DNA is TGTGCCAGCAGTCACGATATTAACTATGGCTACACCTTC.

In its sample, this clonotype was seen many times. The V gene is TRBV6-2 or TRBV6-3, the J gene TRBJ1-2; D is unclear. V gave up 5 bases and J gave up 4 bases, with 8 bases separating them. Germline loops: CDR1 MNHEY, CDR2 SVGEGT. The CDR3 is 12 amino acids. CDR3 sequence: CASSHPGYGYTF. The CDR3 coding sequence is TGTGCCAGCAGTCACCCCGGCTATGGCTACACCTTC.

In this sample, this clonotype turned up a few times. It may be a read error: a sequence one base away is much more abundant. The V call is TRBV5-4, the J call TRBJ2-5, with D perhaps TRBD1 (6 bases). CDR1 and CDR2 (germline): SGHNT, YYREEE (reference sequence). The CDR3 totals 14 residues. CDR3 coding DNA: TGTGCCAGCAGCACAGGACAGACACAAGGGACCCAGTACTTC. This gives the protein CASSTGQTQGTQYF.

This clonotype was counted at least ten times. V gene TRBV5-1 combines with J gene TRBJ2-1; 9 nucleotides align to TRBD1. With 2 bases clipped from V and 5 bases from J, the junction kept 5 bases outside the gene matches. Germline lookup yields CDR1 SGHRS and CDR2 YFSETQ. The CDR3 totals 15 residues. CDR3 sequence reads: CASSLGTGRHNEQFF. CDR3 DNA sequence: TGCGCCAGCAGCTTAGGGACAGGGAGGCACAATGAGCAGTTCTTC.

There are many counts of this clonotype. The rearrangement joins TRBV11-2 to TRBJ2-5; TRBD2 matches 7 bases. CDR3 length: 14 amino acids. Trimming cost V 7 bases and J 9 bases; bases outside gene matches: 14. Germline CDR1 reads SGHAT; CDR2 reads FQNNGV. CDR3 sequence reads: CASNRDYQETAQYF. The CDR3 nucleotides read TGTGCCAGCAACCGGGACTACCAAGAGACGGCCCAGTACTTC.

This clonotype was seen many times. This rearrangement joins TRBV5-1 to TRBJ1-3; the D gene is possibly TRBD1 (6 bases). V lost 3 bases, J lost 4 bases, and 11 bases lay in between. The CDR3 loop spans 14 amino acids. The germline V gene encodes CDR1 SGHRS and CDR2 YFSETQ. The chain's CDR3 is CASSSRTGGNTIYF. CDR3 DNA: TGCGCCAGCAGCTCTCGTACAGGGGGAAACACCATATATTTT.

In regard to this clonotype: The germline gene is not matched at one end of the junction; a read error may be the cause. The chain has TRBV19 and TRBJ2-1, with 7 bases lining up with TRBD2. Germline lookup yields CDR1 LNHDA and CDR2 SQIVND (reference sequence). This CDR3 has 16 amino acids. Here the CDR3 DNA reads TGTGCCAGTAGTTCTACTAGCGCGCCCTCCTACAATGAGCAGCCCTTC. It codes for CASSSTSAPSYNEQPF.

On this clonotype: The junction does not match germline at one end; this may be a read error. The genes are TRBV20-1 and TRBJ1-2, with D possibly TRBD1 on 6 matching bases. Germline V gene sequence: CDR1 DFQATT, CDR2 SNEGSKA (reference sequence). The CDR3 runs to 12 residues. The chain's CDR3 is CSARKGVYGSTF. The DNA of the CDR3 is TGCAGTGCTAGAAAGGGGGTCTATGGCTCCACCTTC.

On this clonotype: The CDR3 does not end in the conserved phenylalanine or tryptophan, so this is likely a read error. V usage is TRBV11-2 and J usage is TRBJ1-2, with 7 bases aligning to TRBD1. This CDR3 comprises 14 residues. Germline values: CDR1 SGHAT, CDR2 FQNNGV. The V gene end was trimmed by 6 bases and the J gene end by 7 bases; junction bases not matched to a gene: 11. Here the CDR3 reads CASRTTGSPLGYTL. The CDR3 DNA reads as TGTGCCAGCAGGACGACAGGGAGCCCCCTTGGCTACACCCTC.